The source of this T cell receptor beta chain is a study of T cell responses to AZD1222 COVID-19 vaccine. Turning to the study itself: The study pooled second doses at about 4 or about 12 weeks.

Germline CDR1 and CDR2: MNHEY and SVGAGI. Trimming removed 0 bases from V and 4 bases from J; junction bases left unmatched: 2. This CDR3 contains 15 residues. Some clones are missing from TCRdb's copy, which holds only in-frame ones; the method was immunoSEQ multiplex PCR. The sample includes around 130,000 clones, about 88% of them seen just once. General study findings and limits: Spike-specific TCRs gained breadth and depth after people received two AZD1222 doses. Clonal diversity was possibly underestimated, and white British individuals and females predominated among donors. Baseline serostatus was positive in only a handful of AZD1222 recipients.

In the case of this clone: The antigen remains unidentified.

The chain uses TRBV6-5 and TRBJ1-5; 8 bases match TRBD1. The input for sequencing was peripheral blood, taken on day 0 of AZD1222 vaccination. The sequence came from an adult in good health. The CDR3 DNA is TGTGCCAGCAGTTACTCACAGGGGGGGAATCAGCCCCAGCATTTT. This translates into CASSYSQGGNQPQHF.